This TCR beta chain was documented in a study of CD8 T cells in ankylosing spondylitis. CDR1 is SEHNR and CDR2 is FQNEAQ in the germline V gene (reference sequence). This CDR3 is built from 13 residues. After removal of 5 bases from V and 3 bases from J, the junction contained 4 bases not matched to a gene. This clonotype was counted at least ten times. Antigen unknown. Libraries for TCR beta were made by quantitative 5'-RACE with molecular barcodes. TCRdb fed the 5' RACE reads into MiXCR, producing one record per CDR3 protein. The table lists 270,000 or so distinct CDR3 sequences, 15% to 20% of them singletons, with around 32% in the top ten. Overall study findings and caveats: In ankylosing spondylitis patients, matched synovial fluid reportedly showed significant enrichment of disease-linked clones. Under 10 highly homologous variants formed a TCR beta motif that appeared characteristic of ankylosing spondylitis blood.

The chain has TRBV7-9 and TRBJ2-7; the match to TRBD1 covers 7 bases. The receptor was derived from a male donor with ankylosing spondylitis or in good health (not recorded which). The sample comprised blood, either unsorted or a sorted T cell fraction (not recorded which). This CDR3 is CASSRQGYYEQYF. As DNA, the CDR3 is TGTGCCAGCAGCCGACAGGGCTACTACGAGCAGTACTTC.